The sequence of this T cell receptor beta chain was determined in a study of PD-L1 blockade in urothelial cancer. Study-wide points: Pretreatment clonality of the blood TCR repertoire below the median was predictive of superior survival.

Comment on this clone: What it binds is unknown.

Assay used: immunoSEQ multiplex PCR; TCRdb lists only in-frame clones, some missing. The table lists tens of thousands of clones, over 75% of them singletons, with 3.5% in the top ten. This sequence was found in a man in his 70s with urothelial cancer. The material was PBMCs, obtained around atezolizumab (anti-PD-L1) treatment.

The CDR3 DNA is TGTGCCAGCAGCCCCGGACAGAGGCACGAGCAGTACTTC. This gives the protein CASSPGQRHEQYF. The V and J genes are TRBV5-4 and TRBJ2-7; tentatively, D is TRBD1 (6 bases). CDR3 length equals 13 residues. CDR1 and CDR2 from the germline V gene are SGHNT and YYREEE (reference sequence). V dropped 4 bases and J dropped 5 bases, with 13 bases sitting between them. Supplemented by reference TRBV5-4 and TRBJ2-7, the full variable domain reads ETGVTQSPTHLIKTRGQQVTLRCSSQSGHNTVSWYQQALGQGPQFIFQYYREEENGRGNFPPRFSGLQFPNYSSELNVNALELDDSALYLCASSPGQRHEQYFGPGTRLTVT.